This T cell receptor (beta chain) was identified in a study of blood T cell repertoires in COVID-19 (TCRdb year 2020). Study-wide context: Samples covering the acute and convalescent phases of COVID-19 were provided by collaborators in the United States, Italy and Spain. Deeply sampled blood TCRbeta repertoires from subjects exposed to, actively infected with, or recovered from COVID-19 were included in the dataset. Where HLA class I and class II types were available, the types were taken from metadata supplied by the sample provider, not from assay-based typing. A de-identified subject ID, COVID-19 status, age in years and sex were almost always included in the sample metadata. The prospective study material was composed of cDNA or gDNA derived from T cells, B-cell-depleted T cells, or PBMCs. A freely available public database, intended as a resource for researchers studying the immune response to SARS-CoV-2, is where the repertoires were released. Samples were obtained from the ongoing ImmuneRACE study (first 160 participants) and from over 1,000 subjects provided by 6 global collaborators. What the research found in general, with its limitations: The amount of clinical and demographic metadata varied by source and participant and was provided uncurated.

CDR1 and CDR2 were assigned from the germline V gene as LGHNA and YNFKEQ. The CDR3 contains 13 residues, cysteine and phenylalanine counted. Only the CDR3 DNA is retained, 39 bases long and in frame from the first base. Trimming at the junction amounts to 0 bases on V and 2 bases on J, and the germline ends lie 4 bases apart. Each collaborating institution followed its own protocols to collect whole blood in K2EDTA tubes. Collaborator samples were shipped for TCRbeta analysis as frozen whole blood, isolated PBMCs, or DNA extracted from either sample type. A word on this clone: Its cognate antigen has yet to be identified. Base qualities are not provided; no much larger clone lies one nucleotide away. The same CDR3 can be traced to other DNA sequences in this sample.

The immunoSEQ Assay, a bias-controlled multiplex PCR, was used to amplify TCRbeta CDR3 regions from genomic DNA. Per the source publication's procedure: The number of nucleated cells in each sample was estimated by amplification of reference gene primers within the assay. To quantify the absolute abundance of each unique TCRbeta CDR3 rearrangement, sequence reads were collapsed and filtered. For each sample, productive Simpson clonality was calculated as the square root of Simpson's diversity index over productive rearrangements. TCRdb limited this immuneACCESS table to in-frame rearrangements with V and J called. A share of clones is missing; checked studies link under half to unresolved V genes, and the rest is unexplained. V and J calls and clone size come straight from that table; D and trimming were deduced from the DNA. The sample table shows about 480,000 clones, and 75% to 90% are seen once. In total, the top ten clones hold 4% to 5.5% of the sample.

This receptor chain uses TRBV4-2 and TRBJ2-5; the D gene remains uncertain. This TCR was sampled from a woman in her thirties with acute or convalescent COVID-19. The sequencing input was peripheral blood. CDR3 reads: CASSQDTQETQYF. In nucleotides, the sequence is TGTGCCAGCAGCCAAGATACTCAAGAGACCCAGTACTTC.